This passage covers 9 T cell receptor beta chains from one sample sequenced in a study of T cell repertoires in cytomegalovirus infection. TCRdb re-derived calls from the reads in MiXCR, one entry per CDR3 protein. Altogether 550,000 to 700,000 distinct CDR3 sequences are present, 40% being singletons, with the ten largest covering about 48%. Their antigen targets remain unknown. Source: cultured PBMCs, taken from culture after CMV antigen stimulation. The receptors here all came from a human donor in good health (CMV status not recorded). Some clones in this sample may be carry-over from other donors' samples.

The rearrangement joins TRBV6-2 or TRBV6-3 to TRBJ1-1, with 7 bases matching TRBD1. V shed 2 bases, J shed 3 bases, and the junction held 12 bases outside the gene matches. This CDR3 region has 17 residues. CDR1 is MNHEY and CDR2 is SVGEGT in the germline V gene. This CDR3 is CASSYRRVADRDTEAFF. CDR3 DNA: TGTGCCAGCAGTTACAGAAGGGTCGCCGACAGGGACACTGAAGCTTTCTTT.

The rearrangement uses TRBV2 and TRBJ2-3; tentative D call: TRBD2 (5 bases). Per the germline V gene, CDR1 is SNHLY and CDR2 is FYNNEI. Between the trimmed V and J ends, which lost 4 bases and 4 bases, there was a span of 9 bases. The CDR3 spans 13 residues. The CDR3 region is CASSVGRADTQYF. DNA for the CDR3: TGTGCCAGCAGTGTTGGGCGGGCAGATACGCAGTATTTT.

This clonotype was observed at least ten times. The chain combines TRBV7-8 with TRBJ2-2; a possible D gene is TRBD2 (6 bases). Per germline, CDR1 SGHVS and CDR2 FQNEAQ. The CDR3 extends over 16 amino acids. V gave up 4 bases and J gave up 6 bases, with 18 bases separating them. CDR3 sequence: CASSSSSTGSAGELFF. The DNA of the CDR3 is TGTGCCAGCAGCTCCTCTTCCACCGGGAGCGCCGGGGAGCTGTTTTTT.

This clonotype was counted only a few times. The V and J genes are TRBV7-2 and TRBJ2-7; TRBD2 matches 9 bases. Losses at the gene ends were 4 bases for V and 6 bases for J; bases not matched to a gene: 7. CDR1 is SGHTA and CDR2 is FQGNSA in the germline V gene. The CDR3 sequence is 14 residues long. The CDR3 reads CASSSVAGEGEQYF. The CDR3 coding sequence is TGTGCCAGCAGCTCGGTAGCGGGAGAGGGCGAGCAGTACTTC.

The chain is built from TRBV7-8 and TRBJ1-5; 9 positions match TRBD1. Germline lookup yields CDR1 SGHVS and CDR2 FQNEAQ. This CDR3 spans 17 amino acids. The trim removed 5 bases at V and 7 bases at J, leaving 15 bases unmatched. CDR3 nucleotide sequence: TGTGCCAGCAGCCTAGGGCCCATACAGGGGGCGGAACAGCCCCAGCATTTT. It yields the protein CASSLGPIQGAEQPQHF.

This chain connects TRBV7-2 to TRBJ1-1; TRBD1 aligns across 9 bases. The ends lost 5 bases at V and 8 bases at J; junction bases unmatched: 9. The CDR3 extends over 14 amino acids. Germline CDR1 SGHTA, CDR2 FQGNSA. CDR3 nucleotide sequence: TGTGCCAGCAGCCAGGACAGGGGCAGACCGGAAGCTTTCTTT. This gives the protein CASSQDRGRPEAFF. Drawing the rest from reference TRBV7-2 and TRBJ1-1, the complete variable domain is GAGVSQSPSNKVTEKGKDVELRCDPISGHTALYWYRQSLGQGLEFLIYFQGNSAPDKSGLPSDRFSAERTGGSVSTLTIQRTQQEDSAVYLCASSQDRGRPEAFFGQGTRLTVV.

The rearrangement uses TRBV30 and TRBJ1-1, with D perhaps matching TRBD1 (5 bases). V gave up 0 bases and J gave up 4 bases, with 12 bases separating them. Germline V gene data show CDR1 as GTSNPN and CDR2 as SVGIG (reference sequence). CDR3 length: 14 residues. The DNA of the CDR3 is TGTGCCTGGAGTGTGCTCCAGGGCCTCACTGAAGCTTTCTTT. Amino acid sequence: CAWSVLQGLTEAFF.

V is TRBV12-3 or TRBV12-4 and J is TRBJ2-1; TRBD2 matches 11 bases. After removal of 6 bases from V and 7 bases from J, the junction contained 8 bases not matched to a gene. The CDR3 is 15 amino acids. The CDR3 region is CASSPTSGAWNEQFF. CDR3 in DNA: TGTGCCAGCAGCCCGACTAGCGGGGCTTGGAATGAGCAGTTCTTC.

V and J are TRBV11-2 and TRBJ2-1, with TRBD2 identical over 12 bases. V lost 1 base to trimming and J lost 14 bases; unmatched junction nucleotides: 12. The germline V gene encodes CDR1 SGHAT and CDR2 FQNNGV. This CDR3 comprises 16 residues. DNA for the CDR3: TGTGCCAGCAGCTTAGTCCCGACTAGCGGGAGTCGCCTCGAGTTCTTC. The encoded protein is CASSLVPTSGSRLEFF.